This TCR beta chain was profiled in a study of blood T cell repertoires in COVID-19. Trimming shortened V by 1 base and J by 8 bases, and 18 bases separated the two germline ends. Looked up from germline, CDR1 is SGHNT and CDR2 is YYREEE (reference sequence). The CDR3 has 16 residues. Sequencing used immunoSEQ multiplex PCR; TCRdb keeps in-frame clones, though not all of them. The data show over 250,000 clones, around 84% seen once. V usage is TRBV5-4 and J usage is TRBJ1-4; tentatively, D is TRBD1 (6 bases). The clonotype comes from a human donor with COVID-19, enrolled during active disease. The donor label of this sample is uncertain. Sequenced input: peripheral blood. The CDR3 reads CASSLRTGNSGEKLFF. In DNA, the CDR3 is TGTGCCAGCAGCTTGCGAACAGGGAACAGCGGCGAAAAACTGTTTTTT.